This TCR beta chain originates from a study of blood T cell repertoires in COVID-19. Study at large: COVID-19 samples from acute and convalescent phases originated in the United States, Italy and Spain. Sample material is recorded as cDNA or gDNA derived from T cells, B-cell-depleted T cells, or PBMCs.

The CDR3 loop spans 15 amino acids. Trimming pared 3 bases from V and 0 bases from J, leaving 9 bases between. Germline assignment: CDR1 LGHDT and CDR2 YNNKEL (reference sequence). Authors' data handling: Amplification from reference gene primers served as the basis for estimated nucleated cell counts. Assay: immunoSEQ multiplex PCR; the TCRdb copy retains only in-frame clones and omits some. The D gene and trimming were derived from the DNA, and the V and J assignments and clone size from that table. The data show under 200,000 clones, 83% seen once. V and J are TRBV3-1 (or the pseudogene TRBV3-2) and TRBJ1-3; D may be TRBD1 (5 bases). Sequencing was performed on peripheral blood. This receptor was identified in a human donor in a cohort sampled during active COVID-19. The CDR3 sequence: CASSHDSVSGNTIYF. The CDR3 DNA sequence: TGTGCCAGCAGCCACGACAGTGTCTCTGGAAACACCATATATTTT.